This T cell receptor beta chain was captured by sequencing in a study of regulatory T cells in long-lasting Graves disease. Of note for this clonotype: Its antigen remains unidentified.

HTBI primers from iRepertoire and Arm-PCR of CDR3 regions yielded the TCR beta libraries. Via MiXCR, TCRdb re-called the multiplex PCR reads, giving one row per CDR3 protein. The sample contains approximately 560,000 distinct CDR3 sequences, approximately 16% of which appear only once. CDR1 is MDHEN, CDR2 SYDVKM, per germline. Trimming removed 4 bases from V and 7 bases from J, with 10 bases in between. CDR3 length equals 13 residues. Time point noted: newly diagnosed GD, antithyroid drugs for less than 3 months. PBMC-derived RNA was used for the TCR library. Staff drew 8 to 9 milliliters of peripheral blood into EDTA tubes. Study-wide points: Persistent disease was associated with favored TRBV28 usage and with favored use of TRBJ1-2 and TRBJ2-5.

These data were also reused for a study on T cells in Graves' hyperthyroidism and ophthalmopathy.

The gene calls are TRBV28 and TRBJ2-2; the D is unclear. The source was peripheral blood mononuclear cells (PBMCs), collected at new diagnosis, from a patient treated with antithyroid drugs. The sequence was collected from a man aged 18 to 30 with Graves disease. In DNA, the CDR3 is TGTGCCAGCAGTTGGCACCAGTTCGGGGAGCTGTTTTTT. Amino acid sequence: CASSWHQFGELFF.